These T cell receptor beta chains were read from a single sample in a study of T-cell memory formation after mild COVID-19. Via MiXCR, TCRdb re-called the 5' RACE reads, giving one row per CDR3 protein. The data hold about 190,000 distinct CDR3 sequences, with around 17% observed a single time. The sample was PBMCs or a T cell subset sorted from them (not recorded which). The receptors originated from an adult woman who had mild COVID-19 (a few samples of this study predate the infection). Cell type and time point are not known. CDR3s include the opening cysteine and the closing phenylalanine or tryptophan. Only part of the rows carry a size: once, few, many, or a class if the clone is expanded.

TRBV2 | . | CASRTQGMAEAFF
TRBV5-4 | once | CASSGPGGEYNEQFF
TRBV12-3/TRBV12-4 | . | CASSPGQGYVGTGELFF
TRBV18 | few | CASSPQGVNYGYTF
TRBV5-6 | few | CASSPRRGLWGQETQYF
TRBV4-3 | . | CASSQLIAGGNYEQYF
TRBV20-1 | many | CSASSGRGRGDEQFF
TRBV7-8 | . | CASSLAVGRSSYEQYF
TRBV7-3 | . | CASSPPGQTDTQYF
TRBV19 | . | CASSRTGTNYGYTF
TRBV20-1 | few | CSANVDPNQPQHF
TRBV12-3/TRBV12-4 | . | CASSLPPETQYF
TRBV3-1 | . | CASSPGLSSYEQYF
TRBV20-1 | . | CSASADRYEQYF
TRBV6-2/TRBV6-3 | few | CASRRTGDPYGYTF
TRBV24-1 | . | CATSDSDTSGTGELFF
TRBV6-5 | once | CASSYSGGPGNTIYF
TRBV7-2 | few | CASSLALRGETQYF
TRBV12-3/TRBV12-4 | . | CASSRSGGTDTQYF
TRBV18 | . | CASSPVGQGAGEQYF
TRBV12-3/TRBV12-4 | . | CASSILPGTGRGETQYF
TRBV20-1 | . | CSAQGGLASYEQYF
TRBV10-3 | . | CATSGQGSKAGELFF
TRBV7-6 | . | CASSLLAGGQPPNTGELFF
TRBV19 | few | CATAWASVPFPGELFF
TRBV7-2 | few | CASSLAALRYSTNEKLFF
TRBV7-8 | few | CASSLSLPGGYGYTF
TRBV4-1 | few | CASSPGTAHQPQHF
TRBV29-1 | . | CSVGRRAGGTDTQYF
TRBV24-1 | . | CATSDGHGSKGYTF
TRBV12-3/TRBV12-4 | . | CASSLGLTGTDTQYF
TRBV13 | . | CASTLTRAGRAFF
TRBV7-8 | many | CASSDSIGRRSYNEQFF
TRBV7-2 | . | CASSFLTRGSGELFF
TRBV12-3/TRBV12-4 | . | CASSQTSGGVTDTQYF
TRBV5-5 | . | CASRPGQHAYGYTF
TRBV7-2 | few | CASSLESGLGYGYTF
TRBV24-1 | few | CATSDYWSNQPQHF
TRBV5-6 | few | CASSSLPGQGPLSTDTQYF
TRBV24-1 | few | CATRAGVDNEQFF
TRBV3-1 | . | CASSQGLQPFF
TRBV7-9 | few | CASSSLGTTDTQYF
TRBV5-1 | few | CASSLDMGRTEAFF
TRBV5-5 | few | CASSLDPDTQYF
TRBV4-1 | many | CASSQDYETNEKLFF
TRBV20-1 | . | CSATGTSVLEQFF
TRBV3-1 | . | CASSQSGETQYF
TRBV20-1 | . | CSARKNSYNEQFF
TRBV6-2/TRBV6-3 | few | CALRRGSSYEQYF
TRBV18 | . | CASSPLPQGTYNEQFF
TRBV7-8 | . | CASSFWAGSTDTQYF
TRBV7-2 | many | CASSPGASPYNEQFF
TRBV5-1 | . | CASSTTGAETQYF
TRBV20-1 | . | CSAPAVGEPSYEQYF
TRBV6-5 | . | CASRRQSNTEAFF